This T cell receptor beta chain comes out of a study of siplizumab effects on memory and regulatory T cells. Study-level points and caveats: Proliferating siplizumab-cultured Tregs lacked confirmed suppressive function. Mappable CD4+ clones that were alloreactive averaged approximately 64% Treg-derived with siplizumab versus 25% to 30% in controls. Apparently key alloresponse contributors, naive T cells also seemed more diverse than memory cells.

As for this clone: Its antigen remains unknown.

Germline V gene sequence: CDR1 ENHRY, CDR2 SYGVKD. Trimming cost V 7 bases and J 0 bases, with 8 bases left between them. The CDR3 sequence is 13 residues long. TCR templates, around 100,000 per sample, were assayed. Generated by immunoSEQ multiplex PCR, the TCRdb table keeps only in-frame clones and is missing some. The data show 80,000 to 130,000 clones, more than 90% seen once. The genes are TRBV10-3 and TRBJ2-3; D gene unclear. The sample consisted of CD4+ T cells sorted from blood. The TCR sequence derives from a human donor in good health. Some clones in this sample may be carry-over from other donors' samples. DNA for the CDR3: TGTGCCATCATGGGCGGAAGCACAGATACGCAGTATTTT. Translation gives CAIMGGSTDTQYF.